This entry lists 3 T cell receptor beta chains sequenced from one sample in a study of radiation and T cells in renal cell carcinoma. Measured with immunoSEQ multiplex PCR; TCRdb has only the in-frame clones, and not every one. The table lists around 70,000 clones, about 80% of them singletons. Time point: blood 2 weeks post-SBRT. Treatment in this sample: 15 Gy SBRT to primary tumor, nephrectomy 4 weeks later. The material was blood, obtained from a patient whose treatment included radiotherapy and nephrectomy. The receptors originated from a man aged 55 to 70 with renal cell carcinoma.

The chain combines TRBV21-1 with TRBJ2-1. TRBV21-1 is assigned pseudogene status. CDR3 size: 17 residues. The CDR3 sequence is CASSTPRGHGRGNEQFF. CDR3 nucleotides: TGTGCCAGCAGCACTCCCCGGGGACATGGCCGGGGGAATGAGCAGTTCTTC.

V gene TRBV6-5 combines with J gene TRBJ2-7; 7 bases line up with TRBD2. Trimming removed 2 bases from V and 3 bases from J; junction bases left unmatched: 4. In germline, CDR1 is MNHEY, CDR2 SVGAGI. The CDR3 length is 14 residues. CDR3 protein: CASSYRGEGYEQYF. The CDR3 DNA sequence: TGTGCCAGCAGTTACCGGGGGGAGGGCTACGAGCAGTACTTC.

The genes are TRBV10-3 and TRBJ2-7; the match to TRBD2 covers 14 bases. The CDR3 is 15 amino acids. The germline CDR1 and CDR2 sequences are ENHRY and SYGVKD. V trimming: 4 bases; J trimming: 2 bases; junction bases outside the gene matches: 1. In DNA form, the CDR3 reads TGTGCCATCAGTGTGACTAGCGGGAGGGCCTACGAGCAGTACTTC. It encodes CAISVTSGRAYEQYF.